The T cell receptor beta chain under discussion was sequenced for a study of T cells after yellow fever vaccination. In the case of this clonotype: The antigen is not known.

With 0 bases clipped from V and 1 base from J, the junction kept 9 bases outside the gene matches. In germline, CDR1 is LGHNA, CDR2 YSLEER. The CDR3 has 18 residues. Regarding the study as a whole: Few clonotypes appeared in both CD4 and CD8 compartments. Most primary-vaccination clones reappeared after the booster (approximately 95% CD4, 75% to 90% CD8).

Template switching with 5'RACE generated the TCR cDNA and added a universal primer site and UMIs. One entry per CDR3 protein, called by TCRdb with MiXCR from the 5' RACE reads. The sample includes hundreds of thousands of distinct CDR3 sequences, approximately 13% of them seen just once. The J gene is TRBJ2-4, the V gene TRBV4-3, with TRBD2 matching 7 bases. This specimen was PBMCs, taken on the day of the yellow fever booster vaccination. The source is a man aged 30 to 39 who received the YFV17D yellow fever vaccine. The CDR3, as DNA: TGCGCCAGCAGCCAAGATCCTGGCGGGAGCATTGCCAAAAACATTCAGTACTTC. Residues: CASSQDPGGSIAKNIQYF.